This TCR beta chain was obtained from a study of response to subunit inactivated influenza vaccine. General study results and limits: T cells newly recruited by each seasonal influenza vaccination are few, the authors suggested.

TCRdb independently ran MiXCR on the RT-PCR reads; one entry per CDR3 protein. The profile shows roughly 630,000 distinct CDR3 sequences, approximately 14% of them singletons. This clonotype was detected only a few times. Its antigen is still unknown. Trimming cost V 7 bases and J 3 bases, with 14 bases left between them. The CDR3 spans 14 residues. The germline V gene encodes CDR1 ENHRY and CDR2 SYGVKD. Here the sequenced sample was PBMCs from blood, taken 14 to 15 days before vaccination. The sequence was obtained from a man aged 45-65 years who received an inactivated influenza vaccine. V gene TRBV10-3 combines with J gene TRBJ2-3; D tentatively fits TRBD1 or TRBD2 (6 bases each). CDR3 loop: CAIKGEAYTDTQYF. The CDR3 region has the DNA TGTGCCATCAAGGGGGAGGCTTATACAGATACGCAGTATTTT.